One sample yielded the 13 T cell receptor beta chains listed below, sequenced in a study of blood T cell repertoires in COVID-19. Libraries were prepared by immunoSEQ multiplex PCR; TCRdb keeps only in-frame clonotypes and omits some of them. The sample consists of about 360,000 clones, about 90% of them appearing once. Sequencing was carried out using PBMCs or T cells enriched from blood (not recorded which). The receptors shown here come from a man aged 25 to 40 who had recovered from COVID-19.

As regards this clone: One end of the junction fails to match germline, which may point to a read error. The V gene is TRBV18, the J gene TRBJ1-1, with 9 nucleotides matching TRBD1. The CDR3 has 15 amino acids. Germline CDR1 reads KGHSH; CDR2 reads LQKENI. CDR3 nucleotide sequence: TGTGCCAGCTCACCCGGACAGGGGATGAACGCTGAAGCTTTCTTT. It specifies CASSPGQGMNAEAFF.

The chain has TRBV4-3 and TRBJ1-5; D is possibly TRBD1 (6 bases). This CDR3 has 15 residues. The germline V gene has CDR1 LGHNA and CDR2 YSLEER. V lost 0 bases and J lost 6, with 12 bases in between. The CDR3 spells CASSQDWRGGQPQHF. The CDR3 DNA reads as TGCGCCAGCAGCCAAGATTGGAGGGGGGGTCAGCCCCAGCATTTT.

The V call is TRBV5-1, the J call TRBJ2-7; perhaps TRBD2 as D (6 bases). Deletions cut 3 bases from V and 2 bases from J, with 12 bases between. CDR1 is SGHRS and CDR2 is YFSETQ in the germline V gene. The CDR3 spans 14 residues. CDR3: CASSSGTPAYEQYF. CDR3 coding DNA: TGCGCCAGCAGCTCCGGGACTCCAGCCTACGAGCAGTACTTC.

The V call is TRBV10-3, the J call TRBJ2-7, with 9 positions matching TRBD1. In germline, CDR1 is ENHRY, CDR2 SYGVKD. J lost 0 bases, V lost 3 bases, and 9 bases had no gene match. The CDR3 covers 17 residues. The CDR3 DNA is TGTGCCATCAGTGACCCGGACAGGGGCTTTGGCTCCTACGAGCAGTACTTC. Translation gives CAISDPDRGFGSYEQYF.

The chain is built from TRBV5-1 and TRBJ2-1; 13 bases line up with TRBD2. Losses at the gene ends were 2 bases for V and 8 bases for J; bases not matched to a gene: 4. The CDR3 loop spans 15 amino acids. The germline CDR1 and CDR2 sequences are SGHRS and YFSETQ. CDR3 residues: CASSLTSGGADEQFF. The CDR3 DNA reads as TGCGCCAGCAGCTTAACTAGCGGGGGGGCCGATGAGCAGTTCTTC.

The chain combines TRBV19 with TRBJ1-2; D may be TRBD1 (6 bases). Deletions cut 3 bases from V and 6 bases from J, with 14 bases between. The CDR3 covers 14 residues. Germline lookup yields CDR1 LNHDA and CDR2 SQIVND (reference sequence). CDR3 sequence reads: CASSITGRADGYTF. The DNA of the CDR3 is TGTGCCAGTAGTATCACAGGGCGGGCTGATGGCTACACCTTC.

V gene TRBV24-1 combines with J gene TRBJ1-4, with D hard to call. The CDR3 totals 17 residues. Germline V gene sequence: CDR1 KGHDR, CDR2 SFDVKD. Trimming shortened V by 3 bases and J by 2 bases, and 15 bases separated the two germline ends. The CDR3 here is CATSDIAKLRTNEKLFF. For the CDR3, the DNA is TGTGCCACCAGTGATATAGCAAAGTTAAGGACTAATGAAAAACTGTTTTTT.

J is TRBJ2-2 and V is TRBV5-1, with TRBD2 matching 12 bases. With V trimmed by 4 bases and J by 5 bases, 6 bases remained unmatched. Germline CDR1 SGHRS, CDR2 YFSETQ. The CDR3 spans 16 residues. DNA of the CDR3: TGCGCCAGCAGCCCGTGGCTAGCGGGGGGGACCGGGGAGCTGTTTTTT. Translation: CASSPWLAGGTGELFF.

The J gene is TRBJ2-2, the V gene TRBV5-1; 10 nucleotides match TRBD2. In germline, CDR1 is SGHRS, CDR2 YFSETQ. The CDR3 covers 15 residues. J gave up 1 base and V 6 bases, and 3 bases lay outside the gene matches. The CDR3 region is CASTGLAENTGELFF. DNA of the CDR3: TGCGCCAGCACCGGACTAGCGGAGAACACCGGGGAGCTGTTTTTT. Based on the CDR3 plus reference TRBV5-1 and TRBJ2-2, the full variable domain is KAGVTQTPRYLIKTRGQQVTLSCSPISGHRSVSWYQQTPGQGLQFLFEYFSETQRNKGNFPGRFSGRQFSNSRSEMNVSTLELGDSALYLCASTGLAENTGELFFGEGSRLTVL.

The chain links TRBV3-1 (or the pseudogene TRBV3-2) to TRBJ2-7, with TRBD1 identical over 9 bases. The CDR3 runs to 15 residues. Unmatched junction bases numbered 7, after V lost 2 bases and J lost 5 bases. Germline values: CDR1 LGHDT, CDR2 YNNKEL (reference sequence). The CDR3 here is CASSQLGTGLDEQYF. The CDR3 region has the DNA TGTGCCAGCAGCCAACTGGGGACAGGGCTGGACGAGCAGTACTTC.

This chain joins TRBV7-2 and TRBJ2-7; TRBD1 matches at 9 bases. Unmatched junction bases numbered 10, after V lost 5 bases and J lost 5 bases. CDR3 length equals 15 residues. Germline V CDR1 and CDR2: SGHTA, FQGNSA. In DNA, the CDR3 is TGTGCCAGCAGCAGGAGGACAGGGGTTACCGACGAGCAGTACTTC. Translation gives CASSRRTGVTDEQYF.

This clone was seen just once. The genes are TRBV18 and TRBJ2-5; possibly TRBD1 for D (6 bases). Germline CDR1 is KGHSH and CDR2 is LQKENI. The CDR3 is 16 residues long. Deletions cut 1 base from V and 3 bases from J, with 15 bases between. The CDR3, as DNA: TGTGCCAGCTCACCACGAGGGGGATCGTCAAAAGAGACCCAGTACTTC. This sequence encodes CASSPRGGSSKETQYF.

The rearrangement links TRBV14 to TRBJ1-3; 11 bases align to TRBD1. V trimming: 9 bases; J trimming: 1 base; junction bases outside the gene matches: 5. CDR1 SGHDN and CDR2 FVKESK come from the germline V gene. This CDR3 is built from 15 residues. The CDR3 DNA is TGTGCCAGAATCGGACAGGGGGCATCTGGAAACACCATATATTTT. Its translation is CARIGQGASGNTIYF.